This T cell receptor beta chain is drawn from a study of T cell responses to AZD1222 COVID-19 vaccine. Study results and caveats: Vaccine-associated CD4 TCRs ranged over spike, dominating at 160-218 and 743-854. After the peak T cell response, and only then, were repertoires sampled. The study reported that nearly half of spike-specific TCRs target unmutated variant regions. Donors in the cohort were predominantly white British and more often female, and clonal diversity was possibly underestimated.

Of note for this clone: Antigen: not known.

Produced via immunoSEQ multiplex PCR; TCRdb's table is partial and in-frame only. The sample has 150,000 to 180,000 clones, 90% seen once. The length of the CDR3 is 17 residues. Looked up from germline, CDR1 is SGDLS and CDR2 is YYNGEE. The V and J ends lost 10 bases and 6 bases, in that order; junction bases with no gene match: 22. Sequenced here: peripheral blood, sampled 28 days after the second AZD1222 dose. The chain uses TRBV9 and TRBJ1-2; TRBD1 agrees at 9 bases. This clonotype originated in an adult who received the AZD1222 COVID-19 vaccine. This chain's CDR3 is CAGRFLSGGTGSDGYTF. The CDR3 DNA sequence: TGTGCCGGACGATTTTTGTCGGGAGGGACAGGGTCAGATGGCTACACCTTC.